This TCR beta chain derives from a study of T-cell memory formation after mild COVID-19. TCRdb re-called the 5' RACE reads with MiXCR, one entry per CDR3 protein. Of nearly 350,000 distinct CDR3 sequences listed, roughly 13% are singletons. A word on this clonotype: The antigen is unknown.

Study-wide results and limits: The study detected some responding clones in pre-infection memory, suggesting cross-reactive memory joined.

Germline V gene lookup returns CDR1 SGHTA and CDR2 FQGTGA. The CDR3 covers 16 residues. The V gene lost 0 bases and the J gene lost 4 bases, with 14 bases spanning the gap. Sequenced sample: PBMCs or a T cell subset sorted from them (not recorded which). This chain joins TRBV7-3 and TRBJ2-3, with D tentatively TRBD1 or TRBD2 (5 bases each). The sequence derives from a man between 18 and 29 years old who had mild COVID-19 (a few samples of this study predate the infection). Cell type and time point are not known. The CDR3 here is CASSLTPGPPSDTQYF. CDR3 bases: TGTGCCAGCAGCTTAACGCCGGGACCCCCCTCAGATACGCAGTATTTT.